What follows are 6 T cell receptor beta chains derived from one specimen sequenced in a study of blood T cell repertoires in COVID-19. The assay was immunoSEQ multiplex PCR, and TCRdb's table has in-frame clones only and misses some. The sample has fewer than 70,000 clones; about 80% are singletons. Sequencing was carried out using peripheral blood. Every receptor here comes from a man aged 30 to 39 with COVID-19, enrolled during active disease.

The chain uses TRBV28 and TRBJ2-2; 7 bases fit TRBD2. Per the germline V gene, CDR1 is MDHEN and CDR2 is SYDVKM. Trimming removed 3 bases from V and 2 bases from J; junction bases left unmatched: 3. The CDR3 spans 15 residues. Here the CDR3 reads CASSFSSGNTGELFF. DNA of the CDR3: TGTGCCAGCAGTTTCTCTAGCGGCAACACCGGGGAGCTGTTTTTT.

The sample holds a few counts of this clone. The chain uses TRBV7-6 and TRBJ2-2, with 8 bases aligning to TRBD1. The CDR3 has 18 amino acids. Unmatched junction bases numbered 14, after V lost 2 bases and J lost 6 bases. Germline V gene lookup returns CDR1 SGHVS and CDR2 FNYEAQ. CDR3 sequence reads: CASSLRAGGGDGAGELFF. CDR3 bases: TGTGCCAGCAGCTTACGGGCAGGGGGCGGTGATGGCGCCGGGGAGCTGTTTTTT.

The chain recombines TRBV4-1 with TRBJ2-5; D call uncertain. The germline gives CDR1 MGHRA, CDR2 YSYEKL. V lost 5 bases to trimming and J lost 1 base, with 8 bases between them. This CDR3 comprises 13 residues. The CDR3 DNA follows: TGCGCCAGCAGCAGGAGCCTCCAAGAGACCCAGTACTTC. As protein: CASSRSLQETQYF.

This clone has just one count. This chain joins TRBV2 and TRBJ1-5; D not resolved. CDR3 size: 13 residues. The V end was cut by 1 base, the J end by 9 bases, with 10 bases between. The germline CDR1 and CDR2 sequences are SNHLY and FYNNEI. The CDR3 region has the DNA TGTGCCAGCAGTGAAGAGGAGATGGGGCCCCAGCATTTT. Translation gives CASSEEEMGPQHF. Filled out from reference TRBV2 and TRBJ1-5, the complete variable domain reads EPEVTQTPSHQVTQMGQEVILRCVPISNHLYFYWYRQILGQKVEFLVSFYNNEISEKSEIFDDQFSVERPDGSNFTLKIRSTKLEDSAMYFCASSEEEMGPQHFGDGTRLSIL.

The rearrangement joins TRBV30 to TRBJ1-6; D gene uncertain. This CDR3 is 15 amino acids long. Germline loops: CDR1 GTSNPN, CDR2 SVGIG (reference sequence). V was shortened by 4 bases and J by 5 bases, with 15 bases between the two germline ends. The CDR3 region is CAWTPGGLNNSPLHF. The DNA of the CDR3 is TGTGCCTGGACCCCTGGCGGACTCAATAATTCACCCCTCCACTTT.

The chain combines TRBV4-1 with TRBJ1-5; weak D call: TRBD1 (5 bases). Germline loops: CDR1 MGHRA, CDR2 YSYEKL. The CDR3 contains 14 residues. The V end was cut by 1 base, the J end by 5 bases, with 9 bases between. CDR3 nucleotides: TGCGCCAGCAGCCAAGTTGCGGGGGATCAGCCCCAGCATTTT. Amino acids: CASSQVAGDQPQHF.